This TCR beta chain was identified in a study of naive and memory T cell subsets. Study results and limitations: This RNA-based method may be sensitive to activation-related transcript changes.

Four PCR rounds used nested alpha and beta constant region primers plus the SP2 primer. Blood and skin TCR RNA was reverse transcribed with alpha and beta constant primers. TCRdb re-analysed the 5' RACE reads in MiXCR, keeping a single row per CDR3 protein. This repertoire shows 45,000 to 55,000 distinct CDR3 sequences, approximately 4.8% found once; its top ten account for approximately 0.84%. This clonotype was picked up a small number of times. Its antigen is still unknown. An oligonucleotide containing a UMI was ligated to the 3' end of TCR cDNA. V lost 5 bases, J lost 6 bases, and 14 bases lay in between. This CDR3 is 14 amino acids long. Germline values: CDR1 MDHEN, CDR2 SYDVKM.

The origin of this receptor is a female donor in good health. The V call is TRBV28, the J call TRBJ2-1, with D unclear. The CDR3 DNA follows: TGTGCCAGCAGTCTCTTACCCCGAGCCAATGAGCAGTTCTTC. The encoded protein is CASSLLPRANEQFF.